This entry is about one T cell receptor beta chain. The data were taken from a study of T cells after yellow fever vaccination. The overall study: With SMART-Seq v4 Ultra Low Input, the fractions containing low cell numbers were prepared.

This CDR3 is built from 13 residues. Trimming pared 2 bases from V and 10 bases from J, leaving 12 bases between. From germline, CDR1 is SGHTA and CDR2 FQGTGA. In TCRdb, the 5' RACE reads were re-called with MiXCR into one record per CDR3 protein. The data contain 300,000 to 400,000 distinct CDR3 sequences, 8.5% to 9% of them seen just once; the ten biggest clones take up 15% to 20%. Sequences were derived from PBMCs, sampled on the day of the first yellow fever vaccination. The V and J genes are TRBV7-3 and TRBJ2-1, with D maybe TRBD2 (5 bases). The source is a man aged 18 to 29 who received the YFV17D yellow fever vaccine. CDR3 sequence reads: CASSLRGSGEQFF. In DNA form, the CDR3 reads TGTGCCAGCAGCTTACGGGGTTCGGGAGAGCAGTTCTTC.